This T cell receptor beta chain was captured by sequencing in a study of beta chain features in type 1 diabetes. Overall study results and limits: There was a moderate but significant shortening of TCRB CDR3s in all four CD4+ subsets of Type 1 diabetes patients. No resolution was reached here on whether HLA type influences TCRB rearrangement. Comparison showed that naive, central memory and Treg TCRB repertoires appeared more similar among patients than among healthy donors.

Of note for this clone: Its antigen remains unidentified.

There are 15 residues in the CDR3. V gave up 4 bases and J gave up 2 bases; unmatched junction bases: 5. CDR1 is SGHRS and CDR2 is YFSETQ in the germline V gene. What was sequenced were expressed TCRB transcripts, since all of the isolated RNA had been reverse transcribed. This table comes from immunoSEQ multiplex PCR, and its TCRdb copy is limited to in-frame clones, with some not included. This sample yields fewer than 350,000 clones, of which 15% are seen a single time; 0.015% to 0.017% belongs to the top ten. The chain joins TRBV5-1 to TRBJ2-5, with 10 bases matching TRBD1. The clonotype originates from a man aged 18-30 years with type 1 diabetes. The source material was naive CD4+ T cells from blood. CDR3 nucleotides: TGCGCCAGCAGCGTTATGGGACAGGGGCAAGAGACCCAGTACTTC. It specifies CASSVMGQGQETQYF.